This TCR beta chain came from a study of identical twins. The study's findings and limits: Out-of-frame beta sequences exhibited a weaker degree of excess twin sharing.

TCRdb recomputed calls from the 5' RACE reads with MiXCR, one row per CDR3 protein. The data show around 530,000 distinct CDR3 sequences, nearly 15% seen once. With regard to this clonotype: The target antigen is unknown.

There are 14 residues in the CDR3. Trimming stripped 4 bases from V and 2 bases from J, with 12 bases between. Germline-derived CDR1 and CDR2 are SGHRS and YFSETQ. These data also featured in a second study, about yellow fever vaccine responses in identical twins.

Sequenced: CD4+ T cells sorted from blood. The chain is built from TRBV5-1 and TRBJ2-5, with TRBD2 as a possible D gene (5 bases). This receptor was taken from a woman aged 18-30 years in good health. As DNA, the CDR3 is TGCGCCAGCAGCCCGGAGGCACTACAAGAGACCCAGTACTTC. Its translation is CASSPEALQETQYF.